A single sample gave rise to the 17 T cell receptor beta chains below, sequenced in a study of CDR3 diversity in severe acne. From the PCR reads, TCRdb called clonotypes with MiXCR, one entry per CDR3 protein. Altogether some 84,000 distinct CDR3 sequences are present, around 50% being singletons, with the ten largest covering over 9%. Sequenced input: blood. The origin of the receptors is a male donor in good health, serving as a control.

This chain connects TRBV5-1 to TRBJ1-2; 8 bases align to TRBD1. The V and J ends lost 7 bases and 8 bases, in that order; junction bases with no gene match: 7. Germline CDR1 and CDR2: SGHRS and YFSETQ. The CDR3 spans 12 residues. In DNA, the CDR3 is TGCGCCAGCTCCCTGGACAGGGAAGGCTACACCTTC. Its translation is CASSLDREGYTF.

J is TRBJ2-3 and V is TRBV7-9; 7 nucleotides line up with TRBD2. This CDR3 spans 14 amino acids. CDR1 is SEHNR, CDR2 FQNEAQ, per germline (reference sequence). Trimming removed 2 bases from V and 7 bases from J; junction bases left unmatched: 6. The chain's CDR3 is CASSLQGGGNTQYF. The CDR3 DNA sequence: TGTGCCAGCAGCTTACAGGGCGGGGGAAATACGCAGTATTTT.

The rearrangement uses TRBV7-3 and TRBJ1-1; D not resolved. Germline V gene data show CDR1 as SGHTA and CDR2 as FQGTGA. V shed 5 bases and J shed 4 bases, with 11 bases lying between them. CDR3 length: 13 amino acids. The CDR3 reads CASSTQSGTEAFF. The CDR3 DNA reads as TGTGCCAGCAGCACCCAGAGTGGCACTGAAGCTTTCTTT.

J is TRBJ2-5 and V is TRBV3-1, with D hard to call. Germline CDR1 LGHDT, CDR2 YNNKEL (reference sequence). Trimming removed 4 bases from V and 2 bases from J, with 23 bases in between. This CDR3 contains 18 residues. The CDR3 loop is CASSPRSAGRPLQETQYF. Here the CDR3 DNA reads TGTGCCAGCAGCCCCCGATCAGCAGGACGACCCCTACAAGAGACCCAGTACTTC.

This clonotype was counted at least ten times. This chain connects TRBV24-1 to TRBJ2-5; 11 bases are shared with TRBD2. The CDR3 contains 15 residues. V gave up 4 bases and J gave up 1 base; unmatched junction bases: 1. Looked up from germline, CDR1 is KGHDR and CDR2 is SFDVKD. The CDR3 sequence is CATSEGTSGQETQYF. For the CDR3, the DNA is TGTGCCACCAGTGAAGGGACTAGCGGCCAAGAGACCCAGTACTTC.

This clonotype is judged medium-sized. The genes are TRBV19 and TRBJ2-3; tentative D call: TRBD1 (6 bases). Germline V lookup: CDR1 LNHDA, CDR2 SQIVND (reference sequence). V lost 3 bases to trimming and J lost 0 bases, with 13 bases between them. CDR3 size: 16 residues. The CDR3 DNA reads as TGTGCCAGTAGTATGTTGGACAGTATGAGCACAGATACGCAGTATTTT. Protein: CASSMLDSMSTDTQYF.

The chain has TRBV19 and TRBJ2-7; maybe TRBD2 (5 bases). The CDR3 loop spans 13 amino acids. Germline assignment: CDR1 LNHDA and CDR2 SQIVND (reference sequence). V lost 6 bases, J lost 3 bases, and 12 bases lay in between. CDR3 loop: CASSPDWGYEQYF. The CDR3 coding sequence is TGTGCCAGTAGCCCGGACTGGGGCTACGAGCAGTACTTC.

The genes are TRBV4-1 and TRBJ2-6; D is unresolved. The ends were cut back, 1 base at V and 6 bases at J, with 13 bases in the middle. This CDR3 is 16 amino acids long. Germline V gives CDR1 MGHRA, CDR2 YSYEKL. The CDR3 coding sequence is TGCGCCAGCAGCCAAGTCGGATCCTTAGAGGCCAACGTCCTGACTTTC. It codes for CASSQVGSLEANVLTF.

The chain is built from TRBV10-3 and TRBJ1-6; 8 nucleotides agree with TRBD1. After removal of 6 bases from V and 7 bases from J, the junction contained 5 bases not matched to a gene. Germline assignment: CDR1 ENHRY and CDR2 SYGVKD. The CDR3 loop spans 14 amino acids. For the CDR3, the DNA is TGTGCCATCAGGGGGACAGGCGGAAATTCACCCCTCCACTTT. The encoded protein is CAIRGTGGNSPLHF.

This chain uses TRBV25-1 with TRBJ2-2, with TRBD1 as a possible D gene (6 bases). Germline V gene data show CDR1 as MGHDK and CDR2 as SYGVNS. The CDR3 length is 13 residues. Trimming left V 7 bases short and J 2 bases short, with 8 bases between. As DNA, the CDR3 is TGTGCCAGCAAGGACAGAAACACCGGGGAGCTGTTTTTT. Translating it yields CASKDRNTGELFF.

The J gene is TRBJ1-1, the V gene TRBV5-1; 7 positions agree with TRBD1. CDR1 is SGHRS and CDR2 is YFSETQ in the germline V gene. V lost 0 bases, J lost 5 bases, and 4 bases stayed unmatched. The CDR3 runs 14 residues. Here the CDR3 DNA reads TGCGCCAGCAGCTTGGAGGGGGCGGGGACTGAAGCTTTCTTT. Protein sequence: CASSLEGAGTEAFF. The whole variable domain, filled in from reference TRBV5-1 and TRBJ1-1, reads KAGVTQTPRYLIKTRGQQVTLSCSPISGHRSVSWYQQTPGQGLQFLFEYFSETQRNKGNFPGRFSGRQFSNSRSEMNVSTLELGDSALYLCASSLEGAGTEAFFGQGTRLTVV.

In this sample, this clonotype turned up a few times. The chain joins TRBV13 to TRBJ1-3; D is undetermined. This CDR3 has 16 amino acids. V gave up 2 bases and J gave up 0 bases, with 11 bases separating them. Germline V CDR1 and CDR2: PRHDT, FYEKMQ (reference sequence). The CDR3: CASSLYVRSSGNTIYF. CDR3 DNA: TGTGCCAGCAGCTTATATGTCAGGAGCTCTGGAAACACCATATATTTT.

The V and J genes are TRBV15 and TRBJ1-2; TRBD1 might be the D (5 bases). This CDR3 has 16 residues. Trimming removed 5 bases from V and 7 bases from J, with 23 bases in between. CDR1 is LNHNV and CDR2 is YYDKDF in the germline V gene (reference sequence). The CDR3 sequence: CATSDRREGEFGGYTF. For the CDR3, the DNA is TGTGCCACCAGCGACCGTAGAGAAGGGGAATTCGGTGGCTACACCTTC.

This clonotype was recorded many times. The rearrangement uses TRBV2 and TRBJ2-5; maybe TRBD2 (5 bases). V gave up 3 bases and J gave up 9 bases, with 17 bases separating them. The germline V gene has CDR1 SNHLY and CDR2 FYNNEI. The CDR3 consists of 14 residues. CDR3 in amino acids: CASSDGPGRRSQYF. In DNA, the CDR3 is TGTGCCAGCAGTGATGGGCCAGGCCGGAGGTCCCAGTACTTC.

This chain uses TRBV5-1 with TRBJ2-7, with 9 bases matching TRBD1. This CDR3 is built from 15 residues. V was pared by 4 bases and J by 0 bases, with 5 bases of the junction left unmatched. Germline assignment: CDR1 SGHRS and CDR2 YFSETQ. CDR3 coding DNA: TGCGCCAGCAGCAACCGGGACAGGGCCTCCTACGAGCAGTACTTC. Protein product: CASSNRDRASYEQYF.

This clonotype was recorded at least ten times. The chain employs TRBV7-6 and TRBJ1-1, with D unresolved. V shed 5 bases and J shed 1 base, with 8 bases lying between them. Germline CDR1 SGHVS, CDR2 FNYEAQ. The CDR3 consists of 13 residues. CDR3: CASSRGPNTEAFF. The CDR3, as DNA: TGTGCCAGCAGCCGAGGACCGAACACTGAAGCTTTCTTT.

This rearrangement joins TRBV30 to TRBJ1-2; perhaps TRBD1 as D (5 bases). This CDR3 has 11 amino acids. With 4 bases removed from V and 4 bases from J, the gap between germline ends came to 7 bases. CDR1 is GTSNPN, CDR2 SVGIG, per germline (reference sequence). CDR3 nucleotide sequence: TGTGCCTGGACCAGGGTCTATGGCTACACCTTC. This gives the protein CAWTRVYGYTF.